The rows below give T cell receptor beta chains drawn from one sample of a study of CD8+CD57+ T cells in acquired aplastic anemia. TCRdb reprocessed the reads via MiXCR and lists one record per CDR3 protein. Of 260,000 or so distinct CDR3 sequences listed, approximately 80% are singletons. Sequences were obtained from sorted CD4+, CD8+, or CD8+CD57+ T cells (not recorded which) from PBMCs. Receptor source: a human donor with aplastic anemia. Both conserved end residues are part of each CDR3. D genes are given only for firm matches.

v_gene,d_gene,j_gene,CDR3aa
TRBV7-6,-,TRBJ2-3,CASSLDAESPLHFF
TRBV11-2,TRBD2,TRBJ2-5,CATSTSGTQETQYF
TRBV7-2,-,TRBJ1-1,CASSSGRRGKTEAFF
TRBV12-5,TRBD2,TRBJ2-3,CASGLADARAGGLTDTQYF
TRBV7-3,-,TRBJ1-5,CASSLGAGYGYTLQHF
TRBV9,TRBD1,TRBJ1-1,CASSVGDRQSGDTFF
TRBV27,-,TRBJ1-1,CASSLSRGNTEAFF
TRBV5-6,-,TRBJ2-5,CASSLWEAETQYF
TRBV7-2,TRBD1,TRBJ2-1,CASSGTGYGTDTQFF
TRBV3-1,-,TRBJ2-6,CASNENSGANVLTF
TRBV11-3,-,TRBJ2-3,CASRVVQRDTQYF
TRBV19,-,TRBJ2-7,CASSFTGEDYKQYF
TRBV7-8,-,TRBJ1-1,CASSGIGYTEAFF
TRBV5-1,TRBD1,TRBJ2-7,CASSGQGDEQYF
TRBV4-2,-,TRBJ1-5,CASSQDPGQHQPQHF
TRBV5-5,-,TRBJ1-1,CASSPWGGDTEAFF
TRBV7-3,TRBD2,TRBJ2-6,CASSSSGSWGETHLTF
TRBV14,-,TRBJ2-2,CASSQAVGTGELFF
TRBV7-9,TRBD2,TRBJ2-3,CASKLLAGAYTGEF
TRBV7-9,-,TRBJ1-2,CASSLSTGDYGGYTF
TRBV10-1,-,TRBJ1-1,CASSRDRRGTEAFF
TRBV5-6,-,TRBJ2-5,CASNVERETQYF
TRBV7-9,-,TRBJ2-7,CASSLGGSYGANVQYF
TRBV2,TRBD1,TRBJ1-6,CASLARGNSPLHF
TRBV7-9,-,TRBJ2-5,CASSIASGHETQYF